This T cell receptor (beta chain) came from a study of cytomegalovirus exposure and HLA in healthy donors. Study observations and caveats: An ancestry cluster, one associated with Asian ancestry, reportedly showed fewer N-insertions than the approximately 670-donor mean in a later analysis.

The PCR made use of 60 Vbeta and 13 Jbeta primers. Assay: immunoSEQ multiplex PCR; the TCRdb copy retains only in-frame clones and omits some. The sample carries 100,000 or so clones, under 80% recorded once. This CDR3 comprises 16 residues. The V gene's germline CDR1 is LGHNA and CDR2 YSLEER. After removal of 1 base from V and 3 bases from J, the junction contained 4 bases not matched to a gene. This clone has a handful of counts. What it binds is unknown. The sequencing input was PBMCs. The chain links TRBV4-3 to TRBJ1-4; 8 nucleotides line up with TRBD1. The sequence was collected from a woman between 18 and 29 years old in good health and CMV-seropositive. This CDR3 is CASSQGAQGANEKLFF. Written as DNA, the CDR3 is TGCGCCAGCAGCCAAGGGGCACAGGGGGCTAATGAAAAACTGTTTTTT.